The 5 T cell receptor beta chains below all came from one sample that was sequenced in a study of T-cell memory formation after mild COVID-19. TCRdb called the 5' RACE reads again in MiXCR, with one record for every CDR3 protein. The sample has 180,000 or so distinct CDR3 sequences; roughly 10% are singletons. The sequenced material came from PBMCs or a T cell subset sorted from them (not recorded which). These receptor sequences come from a man in his late teens or twenties who had mild COVID-19 (a few samples of this study predate the infection). Cell type and time point are not known.

This clonotype has more than one count but fewer than ten. The chain couples TRBV19 to TRBJ1-5; 7 nucleotides agree with TRBD1. The CDR3 has 13 amino acids. V gave up 7 bases and J gave up 10 bases; unmatched junction bases: 10. Germline loops: CDR1 LNHDA, CDR2 SQIVND (reference sequence). The CDR3 DNA is TGTGCCAGTAAGGGGGCAACGCAGGGCCCCCAGCATTTT. It yields the protein CASKGATQGPQHF.

This rearrangement joins TRBV18 to TRBJ2-3; 9 positions agree with TRBD2. Germline V gene lookup returns CDR1 KGHSH and CDR2 LQKENI. V lost 6 bases and J lost 2; bases outside the gene matches: 9. The CDR3 extends over 16 amino acids. The CDR3 sequence: CASSPPAGGLTDTQYF. In nucleotides, the CDR3 is TGTGCCAGCTCTCCCCCGGCGGGGGGGCTCACAGATACGCAGTATTTT.

The genes are TRBV5-1 and TRBJ2-3; D gene ambiguous. The V and J ends lost 4 bases and 2 bases respectively, with 2 bases between them. This CDR3 contains 11 residues. Germline V CDR1 and CDR2: SGHRS, YFSETQ. The CDR3 sequence is CASSVTDTQYF. The DNA of the CDR3 is TGCGCCAGCAGCGTCACAGATACGCAGTATTTT.

This clonotype was counted a few times. This chain connects TRBV2 to TRBJ2-1, with 7 bases that match TRBD1. The CDR3 is 14 residues long. The trim removed 4 bases at V and 4 bases at J, leaving 4 bases unmatched. The germline V gene has CDR1 SNHLY and CDR2 FYNNEI. The chain's CDR3 is CASSVGTEYNEQFF. The CDR3 region has the DNA TGTGCCAGCAGTGTCGGGACAGAATACAATGAGCAGTTCTTC.

The table lists this clonotype with a few counts. This chain uses TRBV2 with TRBJ1-5; D not certain. Germline V lookup: CDR1 SNHLY, CDR2 FYNNEI. Trimming removed 2 bases at V and 4 bases at J, with 6 bases between. This CDR3 has 13 residues. CDR3 amino acids: CASSERLNQPQHF. CDR3 DNA: TGTGCCAGCAGTGAACGGCTAAATCAGCCCCAGCATTTT.